Described below is a single T cell receptor (beta chain) sequence and its context. Because the CDR3 is missing its conserved closing phenylalanine or tryptophan, this is likely a read error. The ends lost 7 bases at V and 8 bases at J; junction bases unmatched: 6. Germline V gene lookup returns CDR1 SQVTM and CDR2 ANQGSEA. The CDR3 sequence is 12 residues long. The data belong to a study of blood T cell repertoires in COVID-19. The overall study: The samples span acute and convalescent COVID-19 from the United States, Italy and Spain. T cells, B-cell-depleted T cells, or PBMCs supplied cDNA or gDNA.

Measured with immunoSEQ multiplex PCR; TCRdb has only the in-frame clones, and not every one. The sample lists 210,000 or so clones, 89% occurring once. The chain links TRBV29-1 to TRBJ1-2; TRBD1 aligns across 11 bases. The specimen sequenced was peripheral blood. The source is a man aged 35-49 years with acute or convalescent COVID-19. The CDR3 loop reads CSDRTGGDGYTL. The DNA for the CDR3 is TGCAGCGATCGGACAGGGGGCGACGGCTACACCCTC.